This entry concerns a single T cell receptor beta chain. This clonotype has only a few counts. The target of this receptor is not known. No quality values exist for individual bases; no much larger clone is one base distant. This sample stems from a study of human T cells and chemical hapten exposure (dated by TCRdb to the early 2020s). For context, the study as a whole: For sensitization, 2% DPC in acetone was applied to a 2 cm by 2 cm area of upper inner arm skin. Throughout the study period of about 22 weeks, patients also received therapeutic DPC doses to the scalp every week. Patch testing on the upper back used Finn chambers containing 0.01% DPC, with scoring done after 6 days according to International Contact Dermatitis Research Group standards. The patient cohort, mostly female, included alopecia areata with under or over 50% scalp involvement, alopecia totalis and alopecia universalis. About 29 alopecia patients gave blood for TCR sequencing at one to four time points (pre-sensitization, 2, 6 and 24 weeks). Libraries were pooled for sequencing, and per-sample TCR yields varied mainly because of small differences in library volumes within the pool. Blood samples were taken from patients before sensitization (week 0) and at 2, 6 and about 24 weeks after DPC sensitization. In alopecia patients, the study followed how the peripheral blood TCR repertoire changed in vivo over primary and secondary sensitization to diphenylcyclopropenone (DPC), a hapten. The research as a whole found: Because every patient had alopecia, a presumed autoimmune disease, the patients' immune response might differ from that of healthy individuals. After repeated subsampling, changes were observed in the strength of the expansion versus patch-test correlation and in the threshold at which the correlation became significant. No change with DPC sensitization was found in the number of TCRs above 1 in 1000 frequency, and no evidence of global repertoire structure alterations was found. Patch test score correlated positively with the number of PT1 expanded TCRs, reaching significance at thresholds 8, 16 and 32 but not at 4. Expanded TCRs formed significantly more large CDR3 similarity clusters than pre-sensitization or healthy control sets, consistent with antigen-driven responses.

The method behind the library was RACE. Sequenced on a NextSeq 500. During library preparation, unique molecular identifiers were attached to individual cDNA molecules so that TCRs could be counted in a quantitative, reproducible way. Each blood RNA sample was used to sequence both TCR alpha and TCR beta chains. On the study's bioinformatics: A median of around 96,000 TCRs per sample was observed, with a range of roughly 20,000 to 750,000. V, J and CDR3 annotation of the TCR reads was carried out using the Decombinator software suite. Every sample was subsampled to the same number of TCRs (28,000) for the PS versus PT1 abundance plots. TCRs were defined as expanded if absent before sensitization and observed at least eight times at the 2-week time point. The public sequencing data were trimmed at Q25 with fastp and processed into clonotypes with MiXCR by TCRdb, which kept only in-frame beta chains. Here each entry gathers all rows of one CDR3 protein and keeps the most common genes and DNA. The authors' filters were not applied to this entry. In this sample the table shows some 91,000 distinct CDR3 sequences, around 12% of which occur a single time. Clones ranked in the top ten supply roughly 2.1% of the sample.

This specimen's time point label, interpreted: patch test 1, 2 weeks after DPC sensitization. The treatment or condition label corresponds to: therapeutic diphenylcyclopropenone sensitization with weekly scalp DPC. At each patch-test visit, blood was drawn before the patch test was applied. Patients were eligible if aged 18 to 70, diagnosed with alopecia and judged suitable for DPC therapy, and pregnant patients were excluded. Total RNA was isolated from unfractionated whole blood collected in Tempus Blood RNA tubes. The source was whole blood, collected in connection with sensitization to the hapten diphenylcyclopropenone (DPC). This sequence originates from a woman aged 35 to 49 with alopecia areata. Some clones in this sample may be carry-over from other donors' samples.

The DNA is TGTGCCAGCAGCGCGTCGACAGGACTAGAGTACGAGCAGTACTTC. The encoded protein is CASSASTGLEYEQYF. Recombination joined TRBV9 with TRBJ2-7; possibly the D gene is TRBD2, per 7 matching bases. CDR1 and CDR2 (SGDLS, YYNGEE) derive from the germline V gene. Between the V and J ends, shortened by 3 bases and 4 bases respectively, the junction contains 17 bases. CDR3 length: 15 amino acids, cysteine to phenylalanine. Here the CDR3 DNA is all that survives: 45 bases in frame from base 1.